Listed here are 25 T cell receptor beta chains from one sample, sequenced in a study of graft-versus-host responses after intestinal transplantation. Produced via immunoSEQ multiplex PCR; TCRdb's table is partial and in-frame only. The table records approximately 86,000 clones, approximately 90% of them present only once. Antigens for these TCRs are unknown. Sample: unstimulated CD8+ T cells sorted from spleen or lymph node cells, taken before transplant. The receptors here all came from a human donor who was the organ donor for an intestinal transplant.

The chain uses TRBV7-6 and TRBJ2-4, with D possibly TRBD1 on 6 matching bases. The V gene lost 4 bases and the J gene lost 8 bases, with 21 bases spanning the gap. The CDR3 runs 16 residues. Germline CDR1 reads SGHVS; CDR2 reads FNYEAQ. This chain's CDR3 is CASSSRRGGEGDIQYF. Written as DNA, the CDR3 is TGTGCCAGCAGCTCGCGAAGAGGGGGAGAAGGGGACATTCAGTACTTC.

The rearrangement joins TRBV27 to TRBJ1-2; 8 nucleotides match TRBD1. Germline CDR1 MNHEY, CDR2 SMNVEV (reference sequence). V was pared by 4 bases and J by 1 base, with 11 bases of the junction left unmatched. The CDR3 sequence is 17 residues long. The CDR3: CASSSDSNRGNNYGYTF. As DNA, the CDR3 is TGTGCCAGCAGTTCAGACTCGAACAGGGGGAATAACTATGGCTACACCTTC.

The rearrangement joins TRBV28 to TRBJ1-5, with D hard to call. Trimming shortened V by 5 bases and J by 3 bases, and 5 bases separated the two germline ends. The germline V gene encodes CDR1 MDHEN and CDR2 SYDVKM. CDR3 length equals 12 residues. The CDR3 region has the DNA TGTGCCAGCAGTCTCCCCAATCAGCCCCAGCATTTT. This translates into CASSLPNQPQHF.

V is TRBV9 and J is TRBJ1-1; no clear D gene. This CDR3 comprises 13 residues. CDR1 and CDR2 from the germline V gene are SGDLS and YYNGEE. Trimming took 6 bases from V and 0 from J, leaving 9 bases between them. The CDR3 loop reads CASNEVMNTEAFF. The CDR3 DNA is TGTGCCAGCAATGAGGTCATGAACACTGAAGCTTTCTTT.

The chain couples TRBV6-6 to TRBJ1-4; D uncertain. Germline assignment: CDR1 MNHNY and CDR2 SVGAGI (reference sequence). V was trimmed by 5 bases and J by 0 bases, leaving 13 bases between them. The CDR3 is 16 residues long. CDR3 in amino acids: CASSNPDGTTNEKLFF. The CDR3, as DNA: TGTGCCAGCAGTAACCCCGACGGGACAACTAATGAAAAACTGTTTTTT.

The V and J genes are TRBV7-3 and TRBJ1-1; D possibly corresponds to TRBD1 (5 bases). With 3 bases removed from V and 4 bases from J, the gap between germline ends came to 9 bases. The CDR3 has 13 amino acids. Germline V lookup: CDR1 SGHTA, CDR2 FQGTGA. CDR3 sequence: CASSLGRATEAFF. Written as DNA, the CDR3 is TGTGCCAGCAGCTTGGGCAGGGCCACTGAAGCTTTCTTT.

The chain couples TRBV15 to TRBJ1-5; tentatively, D is TRBD1 (6 bases). Germline V lookup: CDR1 LNHNV, CDR2 YYDKDF (reference sequence). V dropped 5 bases and J dropped 3 bases, with 11 bases sitting between them. This CDR3 region has 14 residues. In DNA form, the CDR3 reads TGTGCCACCAGCCGCCGACAGGCCAATCAGCCCCAGCATTTT. It codes for CATSRRQANQPQHF.

The chain carries TRBV27 and TRBJ2-7; D possibly corresponds to TRBD1 (6 bases). The CDR3 totals 15 residues. V lost 4 bases and J 2 bases, leaving 15 bases between the germline ends. CDR1 MNHEY and CDR2 SMNVEV come from the germline V gene (reference sequence). CDR3 protein: CASSYQGGGPYEQYF. CDR3 bases: TGTGCCAGCAGTTACCAGGGTGGGGGCCCCTACGAGCAGTACTTC.

The CDR3 protein is CASSGAEQYF. In nucleotides, the CDR3 is TGTGCCAGCTCAGGGGCCGAGCAGTACTTC. The V gene is TRBV6-1, the J gene TRBJ2-5, with D perhaps matching TRBD1 (6 bases). The J call is uncertain, as TRBJ2-7 better fits the DNA end. The length of the CDR3 is 10 residues. Germline V CDR1 and CDR2: MNHNS, SASEGT.

This clone has only one observation. The chain is built from TRBV19 and TRBJ2-7; D is possibly TRBD2 (6 bases). The CDR3 extends over 14 amino acids. Trimming took off 6 bases at V and 0 bases at J, with 12 bases between the two ends. Germline-derived CDR1 and CDR2 are LNHDA and SQIVND (reference sequence). CDR3 sequence: CASRLGGSSYEQYF. In DNA, the CDR3 is TGTGCCAGTAGGCTGGGAGGCAGCTCCTACGAGCAGTACTTC.

V gene TRBV6-1 combines with J gene TRBJ1-1; TRBD1 might be the D (5 bases). V shed 10 bases and J shed 1 base, with 19 bases lying between them. This CDR3 has 15 amino acids. CDR1 is MNHNS, CDR2 SASEGT, per germline. CDR3 DNA: TGTGCCACCTCCTTTGGGGCTGGTGAGAACACTGAAGCTTTCTTT. It yields the protein CATSFGAGENTEAFF.

This chain connects TRBV29-1 to TRBJ2-1; the match to TRBD1 covers 10 bases. CDR1 and CDR2 from the germline V gene are SQVTM and ANQGSEA. The CDR3 spans 13 residues. V lost 6 bases, J lost 4 bases, and 3 bases stayed unmatched. In DNA, the CDR3 is TGCAGCGTGGGGGACAGGGGTTACAATGAGCAGTTCTTC. It encodes CSVGDRGYNEQFF.

CDR3 coding DNA: TGTGCCAGCACCCCTTGGCGGGGAGCGTACGAGCAGTACTTC. As protein: CASTPWRGAYEQYF. This chain joins TRBV13 and TRBJ2-7, with a possible D match to TRBD2 (6 bases). Deletions cut 7 bases from V and 4 bases from J, with 17 bases between. The CDR3 covers 14 residues. Germline CDR1 PRHDT, CDR2 FYEKMQ (reference sequence).

This chain connects TRBV12-1 to TRBJ2-1; the table's D call, TRBD2, was not checked against the DNA. TRBV12-1 is shown as a pseudogene. CDR3 size: 16 residues. CDR3 region: CASSSRERGAYNEQFF. CDR3 nucleotide sequence: TGTGCCAGCAGCTCGCGGGAGCGGGGGGCATACAATGAGCAGTTCTTC.

This chain links TRBV27 with TRBJ1-6; D may be TRBD1 (6 bases). The CDR3 spans 15 residues. The V gene's germline CDR1 is MNHEY and CDR2 SMNVEV (reference sequence). V gave up 6 bases and J gave up 3 bases, with 12 bases separating them. CDR3 bases: TGTGCCAGCAGCAGGGGTTCGGTCTATAATTCACCCCTCCACTTT. Translation gives CASSRGSVYNSPLHF.

The chain joins TRBV30 to TRBJ1-4, with 8 bases matching TRBD1. The CDR3 length is 16 residues. CDR1 is GTSNPN, CDR2 SVGIG, per germline (reference sequence). Trimming took 0 bases from V and 8 from J; bases not matched to a gene: 11. The CDR3 nucleotides read TGTGCCTGGAGTGTACGGGCAGGGGGCGGAATCGAAAAACTGTTTTTT. Its translation is CAWSVRAGGGIEKLFF.

This clone was picked up one time. The J gene is TRBJ1-1, the V gene TRBV19; D gene unclear. Germline CDR1 and CDR2: LNHDA and SQIVND (reference sequence). Trimming left V 6 bases short and J 0 bases short, with 8 bases between. CDR3 length: 13 amino acids. Written as DNA, the CDR3 is TGTGCCAGTAGACGAGGGTTGAACACTGAAGCTTTCTTT. Amino acids: CASRRGLNTEAFF.

This chain uses TRBV29-1 with TRBJ1-1; 8 bases line up with TRBD1. The CDR3 sequence is 12 residues long. In germline, CDR1 is SQVTM, CDR2 ANQGSEA. The junction had 2 bases not matched to a gene; V was cut back by 4 bases and J by 4 bases. CDR3 nucleotide sequence: TGCAGCGTTGCGACAGGGGCCACTGAAGCTTTCTTT. This sequence encodes CSVATGATEAFF.

The rearrangement uses TRBV4-2 and TRBJ1-4, with TRBD1 matching over 7 bases. V lost 5 bases and J lost 4; bases outside the gene matches: 7. CDR1 is LGHNA, CDR2 YNFKEQ, per germline. The CDR3 length is 15 residues. The CDR3 DNA reads as TGTGCCAGCAGCTCCGGGACAGAGAATAATGAAAAACTGTTTTTT. Encoded protein: CASSSGTENNEKLFF.

V is TRBV29-1 and J is TRBJ2-3, with 7 positions matching TRBD1. The V gene end was trimmed by 6 bases and the J gene end by 6 bases; junction bases not matched to a gene: 9. There are 13 residues in the CDR3. CDR1 SQVTM and CDR2 ANQGSEA come from the germline V gene. CDR3 region: CSVGYGQVDTQYF. CDR3 nucleotide sequence: TGCAGCGTAGGCTACGGACAGGTCGATACGCAGTATTTT.

The chain employs TRBV9 and TRBJ2-2, with 9 bases that match TRBD2. Germline CDR1 SGDLS, CDR2 YYNGEE. This CDR3 is 15 amino acids long. V lost 5 bases to trimming and J lost 7 bases; unmatched junction nucleotides: 9. In nucleotides, the CDR3 is TGTGCCAGCAGTGCCTCTGCGGGGGGGCTCGGGGAGCTGTTTTTT. Encoded protein: CASSASAGGLGELFF.

The CDR3 loop reads CASSLSSSSGGRYEQYF. CDR3 DNA: TGTGCCAGCAGTTTATCCTCCTCTAGCGGGGGGCGGTACGAGCAGTACTTC. The chain carries TRBV27 and TRBJ2-7; 11 bases align to TRBD2. Germline V gene sequence: CDR1 MNHEY, CDR2 SMNVEV (reference sequence). The CDR3 spans 17 residues. The ends lost 0 bases at V and 4 bases at J; junction bases unmatched: 8.

The chain recombines TRBV7-6 with TRBJ2-3; no clear D. The ends were cut back, 5 bases at V and 0 bases at J, with 15 bases in the middle. Germline V gene data show CDR1 as SGHVS and CDR2 as FNYEAQ. The CDR3 totals 16 residues. CDR3 DNA: TGTGCCAGCAGCCCCCACAAGTGGCCCAGCACAGATACGCAGTATTTT. Translating gives CASSPHKWPSTDTQYF.

In DNA form, the CDR3 reads TGCGCCAGCAGCCAAAGGCACCCGACAGGGCCTAATGAAAAACTGTTTTTT. It is translated as CASSQRHPTGPNEKLFF. The chain links TRBV4-1 to TRBJ1-4; 7 positions agree with TRBD1. CDR1 MGHRA and CDR2 YSYEKL come from the germline V gene. V was clipped by 2 bases and J by 3 bases; unmatched bases: 9. CDR3 length: 17 residues.

This clone is a singleton in its sample. The chain employs TRBV14 and TRBJ1-1; D possibly corresponds to TRBD1 (5 bases). CDR3 length equals 14 residues. Looked up from germline, CDR1 is SGHDN and CDR2 is FVKESK. The V and J ends lost 6 bases and 5 bases respectively, with 16 bases between them. Here the CDR3 reads CASSQYTGRTEAFF. CDR3 bases: TGTGCCAGCAGTCAATACACAGGACGGACTGAAGCTTTCTTT.